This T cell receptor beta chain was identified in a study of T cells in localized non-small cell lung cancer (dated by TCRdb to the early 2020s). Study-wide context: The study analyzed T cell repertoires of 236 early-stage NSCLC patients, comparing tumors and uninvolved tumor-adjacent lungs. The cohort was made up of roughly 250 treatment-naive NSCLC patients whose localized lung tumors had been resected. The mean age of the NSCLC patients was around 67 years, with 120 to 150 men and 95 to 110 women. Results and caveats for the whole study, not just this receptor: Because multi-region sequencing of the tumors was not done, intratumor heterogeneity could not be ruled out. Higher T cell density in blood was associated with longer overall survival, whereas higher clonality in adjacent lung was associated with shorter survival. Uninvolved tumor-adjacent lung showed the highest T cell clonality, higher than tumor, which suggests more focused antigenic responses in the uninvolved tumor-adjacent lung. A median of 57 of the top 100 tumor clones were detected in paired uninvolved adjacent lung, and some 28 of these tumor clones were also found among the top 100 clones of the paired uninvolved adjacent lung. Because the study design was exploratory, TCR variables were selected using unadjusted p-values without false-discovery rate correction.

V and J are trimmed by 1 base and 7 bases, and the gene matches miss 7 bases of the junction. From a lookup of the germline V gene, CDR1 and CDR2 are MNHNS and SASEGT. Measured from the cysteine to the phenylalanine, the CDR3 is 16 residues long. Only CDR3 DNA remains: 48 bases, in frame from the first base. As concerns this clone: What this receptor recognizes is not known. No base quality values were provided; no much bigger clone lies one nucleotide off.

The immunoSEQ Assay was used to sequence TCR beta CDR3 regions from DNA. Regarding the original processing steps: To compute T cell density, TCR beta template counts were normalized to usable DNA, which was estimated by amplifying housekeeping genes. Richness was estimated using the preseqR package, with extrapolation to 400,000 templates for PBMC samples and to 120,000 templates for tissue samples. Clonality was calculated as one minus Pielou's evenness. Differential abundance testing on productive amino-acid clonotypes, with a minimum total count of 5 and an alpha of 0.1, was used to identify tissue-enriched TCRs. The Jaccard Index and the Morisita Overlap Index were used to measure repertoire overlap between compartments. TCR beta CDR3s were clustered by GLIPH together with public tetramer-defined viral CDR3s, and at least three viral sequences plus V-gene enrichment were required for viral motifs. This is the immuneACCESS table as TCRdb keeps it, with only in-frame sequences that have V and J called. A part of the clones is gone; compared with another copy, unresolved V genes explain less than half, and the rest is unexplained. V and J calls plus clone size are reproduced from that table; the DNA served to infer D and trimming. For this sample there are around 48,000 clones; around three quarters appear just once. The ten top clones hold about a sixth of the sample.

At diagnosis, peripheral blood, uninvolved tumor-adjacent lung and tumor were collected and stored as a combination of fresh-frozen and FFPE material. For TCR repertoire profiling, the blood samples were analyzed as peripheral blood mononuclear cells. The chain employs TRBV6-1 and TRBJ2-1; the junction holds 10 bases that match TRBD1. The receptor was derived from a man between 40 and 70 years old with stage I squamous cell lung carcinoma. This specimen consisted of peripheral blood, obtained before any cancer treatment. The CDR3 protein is CASSEGGGGQGNEQFF. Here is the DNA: TGTGCCAGCAGTGAAGGTGGGGGGGGACAGGGGAATGAGCAGTTCTTC.